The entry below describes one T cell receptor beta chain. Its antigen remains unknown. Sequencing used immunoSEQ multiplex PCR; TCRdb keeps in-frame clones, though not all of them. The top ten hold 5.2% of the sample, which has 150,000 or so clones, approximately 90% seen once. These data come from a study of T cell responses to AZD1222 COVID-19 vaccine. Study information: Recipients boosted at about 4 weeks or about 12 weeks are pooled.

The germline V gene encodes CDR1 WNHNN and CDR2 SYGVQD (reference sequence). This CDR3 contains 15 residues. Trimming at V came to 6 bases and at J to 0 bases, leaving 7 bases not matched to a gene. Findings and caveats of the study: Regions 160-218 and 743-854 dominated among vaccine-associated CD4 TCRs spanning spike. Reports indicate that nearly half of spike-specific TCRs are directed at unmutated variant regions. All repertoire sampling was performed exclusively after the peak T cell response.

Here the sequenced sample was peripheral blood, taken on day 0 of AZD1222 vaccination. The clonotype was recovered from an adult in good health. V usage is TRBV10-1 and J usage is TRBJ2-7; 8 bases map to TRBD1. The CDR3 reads CASRGTGGISYEQYF. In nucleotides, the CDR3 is TGCGCCAGCAGGGGCACAGGGGGAATCTCCTACGAGCAGTACTTC.